This TCR beta chain was sequenced for a study of blood T cell repertoires in COVID-19. Background on the study: T cells, B-cell-depleted T cells, or PBMCs provided the cDNA or gDNA that served as material.

Clones were sequenced by immunoSEQ multiplex PCR, and TCRdb holds only the in-frame ones, with some missing. Seen here are roughly 140,000 clones, about 90% observed once, and the top ten hold 2% to 2.5%. The J segment lost 9 bases and the V segment lost 3 bases, leaving 5 bases of the junction unmatched. The germline gives CDR1 MNHEY, CDR2 SVGEGT. The CDR3 is 15 amino acids. This clonotype was sampled from a human donor in a cohort sampled during active COVID-19. The chain couples TRBV6-2 or TRBV6-3 to TRBJ2-1; 13 bases match TRBD2. Sequencing was done on a sample of peripheral blood. The CDR3 protein is CASSYPGLAGVEQFF. Here the CDR3 DNA reads TGTGCCAGCAGTTATCCCGGACTAGCGGGAGTTGAGCAGTTCTTC.